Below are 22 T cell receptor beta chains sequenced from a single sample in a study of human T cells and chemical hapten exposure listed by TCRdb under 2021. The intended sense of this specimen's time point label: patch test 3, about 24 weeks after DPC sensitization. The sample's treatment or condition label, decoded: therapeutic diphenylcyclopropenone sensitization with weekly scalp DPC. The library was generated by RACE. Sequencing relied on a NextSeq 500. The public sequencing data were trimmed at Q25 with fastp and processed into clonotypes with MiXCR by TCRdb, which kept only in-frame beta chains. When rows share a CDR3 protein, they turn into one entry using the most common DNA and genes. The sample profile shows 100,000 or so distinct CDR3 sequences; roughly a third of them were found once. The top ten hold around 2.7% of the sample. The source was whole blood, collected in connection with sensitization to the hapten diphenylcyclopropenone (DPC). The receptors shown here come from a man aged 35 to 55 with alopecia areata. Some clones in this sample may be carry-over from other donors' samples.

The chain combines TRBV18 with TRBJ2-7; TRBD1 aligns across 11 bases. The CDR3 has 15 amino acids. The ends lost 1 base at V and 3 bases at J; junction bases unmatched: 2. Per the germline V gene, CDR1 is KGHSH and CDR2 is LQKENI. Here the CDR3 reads CASSPRGTGGYEQYV. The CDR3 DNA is TGTGCCAGCTCACCACGAGGGACAGGGGGCTACGAGCAGTACGTC.

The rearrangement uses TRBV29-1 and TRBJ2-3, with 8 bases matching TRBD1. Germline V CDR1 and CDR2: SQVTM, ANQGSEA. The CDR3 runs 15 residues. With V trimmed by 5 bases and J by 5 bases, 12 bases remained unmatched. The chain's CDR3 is CSVTGSGGLVDTQYF. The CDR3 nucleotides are TGCAGCGTTACTGGATCAGGGGGCCTTGTAGATACGCAGTATTTT.

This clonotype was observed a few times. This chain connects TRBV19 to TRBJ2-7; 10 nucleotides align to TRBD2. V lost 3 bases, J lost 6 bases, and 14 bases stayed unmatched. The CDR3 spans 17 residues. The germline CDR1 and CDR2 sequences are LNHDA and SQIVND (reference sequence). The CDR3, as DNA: TGTGCCAGTAGTATCTTAGCTAGCGGGAGTCGTCCTGGCGAGCAGTACTTC. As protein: CASSILASGSRPGEQYF.

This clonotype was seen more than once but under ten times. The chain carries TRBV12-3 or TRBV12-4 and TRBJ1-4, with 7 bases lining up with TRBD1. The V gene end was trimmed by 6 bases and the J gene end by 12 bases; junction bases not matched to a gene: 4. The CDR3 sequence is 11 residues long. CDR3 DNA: TGTGCCAGCAGAGCCCAGGGGGAACTGTTTTTT. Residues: CASRAQGELFF.

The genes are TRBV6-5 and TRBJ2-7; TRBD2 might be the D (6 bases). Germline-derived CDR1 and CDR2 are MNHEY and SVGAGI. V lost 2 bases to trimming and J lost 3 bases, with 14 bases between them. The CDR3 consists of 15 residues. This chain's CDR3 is CASSYDGSGLYEQYV. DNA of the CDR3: TGTGCCAGCAGTTACGACGGTAGCGGTCTCTACGAGCAGTACGTC.

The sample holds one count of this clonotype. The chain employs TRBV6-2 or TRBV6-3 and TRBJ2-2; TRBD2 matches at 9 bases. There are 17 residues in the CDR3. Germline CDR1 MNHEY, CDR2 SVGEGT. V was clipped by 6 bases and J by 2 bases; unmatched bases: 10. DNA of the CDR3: TGTGCCAGCAGAGACTTAATTAGCGGGAGCAACACCGGGGAGCTGTTTTTT. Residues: CASRDLISGSNTGELFF.

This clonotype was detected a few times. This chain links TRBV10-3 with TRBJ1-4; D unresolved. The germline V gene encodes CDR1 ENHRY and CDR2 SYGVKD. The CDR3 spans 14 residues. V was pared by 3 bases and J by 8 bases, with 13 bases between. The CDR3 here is CAISDDGAKEKLFF. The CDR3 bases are TGTGCCATCAGTGACGACGGCGCGAAAGAAAAACTGTTTTTT.

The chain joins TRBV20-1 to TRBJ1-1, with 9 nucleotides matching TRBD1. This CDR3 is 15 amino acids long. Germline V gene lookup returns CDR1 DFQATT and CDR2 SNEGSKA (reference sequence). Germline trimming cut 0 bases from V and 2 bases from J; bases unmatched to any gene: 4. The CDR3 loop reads CSAREWDRVNTEAFF. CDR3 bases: TGCAGTGCTAGAGAATGGGACAGGGTCAACACTGAAGCTTTCTTT.

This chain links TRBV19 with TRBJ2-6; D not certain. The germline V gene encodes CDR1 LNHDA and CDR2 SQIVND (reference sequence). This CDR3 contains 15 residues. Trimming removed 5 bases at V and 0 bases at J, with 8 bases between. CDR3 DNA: TGTGCCAGTAGTTCAGTGAGCTCTGGGGCCAACGTCCTGACTTTC. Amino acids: CASSSVSSGANVLTF. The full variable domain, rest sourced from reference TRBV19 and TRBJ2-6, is DGGITQSPKYLFRKEGQNVTLSCEQNLNHDAMYWYRQDPGQGLRLIYYSQIVNDFQKGDIAEGYSVSREKKESFPLTVTSAQKNPTAFYLCASSSVSSGANVLTFGAGSRLTVL.

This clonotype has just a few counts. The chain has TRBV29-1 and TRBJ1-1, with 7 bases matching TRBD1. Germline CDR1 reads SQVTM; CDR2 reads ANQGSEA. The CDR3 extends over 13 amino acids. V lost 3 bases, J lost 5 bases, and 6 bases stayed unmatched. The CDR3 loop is CSVETGIMTEAFF. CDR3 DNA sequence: TGCAGCGTTGAGACAGGGATTATGACTGAAGCTTTCTTT. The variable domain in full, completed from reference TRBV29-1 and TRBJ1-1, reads SAVISQKPSRDICQRGTSLTIQCQVDSQVTMMFWYRQQPGQSLTLIATANQGSEATYESGFVIDKFPISRPNLTFSTLTVSNMSPEDSSIYLCSVETGIMTEAFFGQGTRLTVV.

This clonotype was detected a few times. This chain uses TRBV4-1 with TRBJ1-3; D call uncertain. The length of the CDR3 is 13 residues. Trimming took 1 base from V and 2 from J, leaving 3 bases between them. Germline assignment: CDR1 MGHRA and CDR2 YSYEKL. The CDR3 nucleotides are TGCGCCAGCAGCCAAGGTGCTGGAAACACCATATATTTT. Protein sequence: CASSQGAGNTIYF.

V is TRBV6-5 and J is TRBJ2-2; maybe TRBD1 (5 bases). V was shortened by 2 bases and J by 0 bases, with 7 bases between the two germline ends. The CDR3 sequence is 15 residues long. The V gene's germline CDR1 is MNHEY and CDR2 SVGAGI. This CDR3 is CASSYQTANTGELFF. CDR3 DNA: TGTGCCAGCAGTTACCAGACAGCGAACACCGGGGAGCTGTTTTTT.

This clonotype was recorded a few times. CDR3 loop: CASSGRLASTDTQYF. CDR3 DNA: TGTGCCAGCAGTGGGAGGTTGGCTAGCACAGATACGCAGTATTTT. The chain recombines TRBV2 with TRBJ2-3, with D tentatively TRBD2 (5 bases). CDR1 SNHLY and CDR2 FYNNEI come from the germline V gene. Trimming removed 4 bases from V and 0 bases from J, with 11 bases in between. CDR3 length equals 15 residues.

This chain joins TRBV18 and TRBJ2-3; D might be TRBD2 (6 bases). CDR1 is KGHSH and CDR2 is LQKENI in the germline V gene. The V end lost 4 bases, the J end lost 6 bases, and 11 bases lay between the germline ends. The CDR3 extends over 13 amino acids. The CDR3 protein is CASSQTGGDTQYF. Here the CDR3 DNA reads TGTGCCAGCTCACAAACCGGGGGTGATACGCAGTATTTT.

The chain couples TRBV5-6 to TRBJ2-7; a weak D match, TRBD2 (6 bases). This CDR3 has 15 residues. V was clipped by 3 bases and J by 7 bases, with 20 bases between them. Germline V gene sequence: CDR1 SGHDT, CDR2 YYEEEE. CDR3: CASSSGTGCRREQYF. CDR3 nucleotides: TGTGCCAGCAGCTCCGGGACTGGGTGTAGACGGGAGCAGTACTTC.

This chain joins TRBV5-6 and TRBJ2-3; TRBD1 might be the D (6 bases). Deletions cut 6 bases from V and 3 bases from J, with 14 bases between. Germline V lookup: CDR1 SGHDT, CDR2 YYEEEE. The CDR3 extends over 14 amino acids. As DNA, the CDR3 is TGTGCCAGCATCGCGGACAGAAGAACAGATACGCAGTATTTT. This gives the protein CASIADRRTDTQYF.

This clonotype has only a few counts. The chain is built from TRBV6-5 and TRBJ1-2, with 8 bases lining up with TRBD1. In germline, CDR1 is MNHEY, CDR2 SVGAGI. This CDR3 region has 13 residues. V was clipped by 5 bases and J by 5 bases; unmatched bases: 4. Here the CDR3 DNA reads TGTGCCAGCAGTAAACAGGGGGGGTATGGCTACACCTTC. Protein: CASSKQGGYGYTF.

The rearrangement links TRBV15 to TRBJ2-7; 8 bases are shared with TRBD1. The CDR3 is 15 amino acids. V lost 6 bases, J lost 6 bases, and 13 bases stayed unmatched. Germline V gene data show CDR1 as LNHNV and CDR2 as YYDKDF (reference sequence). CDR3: CATSTDGQGRREQYF. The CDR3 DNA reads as TGTGCCACCAGTACTGACGGACAGGGTCGCCGCGAGCAGTACTTC.

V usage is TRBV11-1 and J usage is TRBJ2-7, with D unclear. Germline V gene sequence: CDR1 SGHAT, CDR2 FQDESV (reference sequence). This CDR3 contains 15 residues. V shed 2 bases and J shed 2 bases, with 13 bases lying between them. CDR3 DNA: TGTGCCAGCAGCTTAACATCGGCCTCCCCCTACGAGCAGTACGTC. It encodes CASSLTSASPYEQYV.

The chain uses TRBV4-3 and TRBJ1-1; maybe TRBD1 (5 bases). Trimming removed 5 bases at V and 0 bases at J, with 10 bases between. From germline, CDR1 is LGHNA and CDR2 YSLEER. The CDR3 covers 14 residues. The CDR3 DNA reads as TGCGCCAGCAGCTGGGACGGACTGAACACTGAAGCTTTCTTT. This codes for CASSWDGLNTEAFF.

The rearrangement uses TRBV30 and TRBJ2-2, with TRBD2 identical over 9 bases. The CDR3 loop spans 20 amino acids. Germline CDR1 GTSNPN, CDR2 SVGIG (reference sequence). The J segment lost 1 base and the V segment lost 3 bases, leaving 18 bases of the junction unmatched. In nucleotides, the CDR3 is TGTGCCTGGAGAAATCGATGGGCTAGCGGGAACGTCCGGAACACCGGGGAGCTGTTTTTT. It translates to CAWRNRWASGNVRNTGELFF.

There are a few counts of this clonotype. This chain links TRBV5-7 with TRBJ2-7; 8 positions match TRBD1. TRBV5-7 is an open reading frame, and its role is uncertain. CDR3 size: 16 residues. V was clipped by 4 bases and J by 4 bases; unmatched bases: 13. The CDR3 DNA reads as TGTGCCAGCAGCCGGGCTGAAGTCAGGGGGCGTTACGAGCAGTACGTC. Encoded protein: CASSRAEVRGRYEQYV.